This TCR beta chain was sequenced in a study of CD8 T cells in Susac syndrome. The CDR3 is 13 amino acids. The germline CDR1 and CDR2 sequences are DFQATT and SNEGSKA (reference sequence). V was pared by 3 bases and J by 0 bases, with 9 bases between. An amount of RNA that ranged from about 0.45 to 1 ug was reverse transcribed with random hexamers. TCRdb called the immunoSEQ multiplex PCR reads again in MiXCR, with one record for every CDR3 protein. The table has about 82,000 distinct CDR3 sequences, 95% to 97% seen once. The sequencing input was CD8+ T cells from PBMCs. V is TRBV20-1 and J is TRBJ2-7; D is uncertain. The TCR was taken from a human donor with Susac syndrome. The CDR3 sequence: CSASYSSSYEQYF. CDR3 DNA: TGCAGTGCTAGCTACAGCAGCTCCTACGAGCAGTACTTC.